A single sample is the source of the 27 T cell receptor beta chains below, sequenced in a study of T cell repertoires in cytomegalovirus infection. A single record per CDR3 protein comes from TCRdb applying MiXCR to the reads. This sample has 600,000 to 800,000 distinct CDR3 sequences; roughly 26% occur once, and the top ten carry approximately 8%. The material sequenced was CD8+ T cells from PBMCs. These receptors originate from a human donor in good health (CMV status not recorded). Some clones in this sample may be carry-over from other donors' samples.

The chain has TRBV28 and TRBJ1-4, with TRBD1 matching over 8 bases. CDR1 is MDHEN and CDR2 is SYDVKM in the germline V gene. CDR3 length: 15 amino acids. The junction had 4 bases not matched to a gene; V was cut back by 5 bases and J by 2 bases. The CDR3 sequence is CASSPWTGTNEKLFF. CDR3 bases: TGTGCCAGCAGTCCCTGGACAGGGACTAATGAAAAACTGTTTTTT.

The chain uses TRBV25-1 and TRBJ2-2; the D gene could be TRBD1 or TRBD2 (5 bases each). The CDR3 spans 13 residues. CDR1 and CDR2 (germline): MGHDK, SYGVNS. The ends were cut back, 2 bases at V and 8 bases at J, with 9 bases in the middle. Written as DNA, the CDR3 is TGTGCCAGCAGTGAAATCGGGGCAGGGGAGCTGTTTTTT. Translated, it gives CASSEIGAGELFF.

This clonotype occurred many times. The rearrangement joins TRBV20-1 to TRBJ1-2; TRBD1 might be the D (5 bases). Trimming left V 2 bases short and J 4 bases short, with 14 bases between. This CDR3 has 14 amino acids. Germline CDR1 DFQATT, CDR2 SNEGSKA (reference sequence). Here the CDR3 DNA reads TGCAGTGCTAGATCCCAAGGGGAGAGCTATGGCTACACCTTC. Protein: CSARSQGESYGYTF.

The CDR3 spells CASSYDVDTQYF. CDR3 coding DNA: TGTGCCAGCAGTTACGACGTGGATACGCAGTATTTT. The V and J genes are TRBV6-2 or TRBV6-3 and TRBJ2-3; D is undetermined. The germline CDR1 and CDR2 sequences are MNHEY and SVGEGT. CDR3 length: 12 residues. Trimming pared 2 bases from V and 6 bases from J, leaving 6 bases between.

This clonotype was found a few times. The CDR3 DNA follows: TGTGCTAGTGGTCCGACGGTGGGGTACGAGCAGTACTTC. As protein: CASGPTVGYEQYF. This chain connects TRBV12-5 to TRBJ2-7; D ambiguous. The V end lost 5 bases, the J end lost 4 bases, and 12 bases lay between the germline ends. The CDR3 totals 13 residues. From germline, CDR1 is LGHNT and CDR2 FRNRAP.

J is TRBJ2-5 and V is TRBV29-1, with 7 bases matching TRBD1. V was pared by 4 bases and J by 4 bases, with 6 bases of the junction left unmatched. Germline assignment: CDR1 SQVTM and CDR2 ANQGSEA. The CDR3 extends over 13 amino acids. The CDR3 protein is CSVVTGSGETQYF. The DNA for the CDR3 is TGCAGCGTTGTGACAGGGTCGGGAGAGACCCAGTACTTC.

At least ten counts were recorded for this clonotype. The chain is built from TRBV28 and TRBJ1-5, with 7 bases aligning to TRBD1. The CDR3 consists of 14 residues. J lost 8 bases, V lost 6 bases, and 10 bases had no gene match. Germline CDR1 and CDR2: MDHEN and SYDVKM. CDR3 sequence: CASSTGVEGKPQHF. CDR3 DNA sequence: TGTGCCAGCAGCACAGGGGTGGAAGGGAAGCCCCAGCATTTT.

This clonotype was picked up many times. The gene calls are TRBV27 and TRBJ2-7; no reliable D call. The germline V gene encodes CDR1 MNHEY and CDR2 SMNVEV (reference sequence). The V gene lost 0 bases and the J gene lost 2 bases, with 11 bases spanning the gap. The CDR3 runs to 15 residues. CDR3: CASSLSTGPTYEQYF. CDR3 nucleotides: TGTGCCAGCAGTTTATCGACGGGCCCTACCTACGAGCAGTACTTC.

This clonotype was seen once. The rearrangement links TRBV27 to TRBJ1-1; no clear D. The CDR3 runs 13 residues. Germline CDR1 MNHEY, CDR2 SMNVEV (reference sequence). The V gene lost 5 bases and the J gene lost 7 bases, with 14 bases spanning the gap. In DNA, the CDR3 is TGTGCCAGCAGTCCGACCCCGGCAGGTGAAGCTTTCTTT. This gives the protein CASSPTPAGEAFF.

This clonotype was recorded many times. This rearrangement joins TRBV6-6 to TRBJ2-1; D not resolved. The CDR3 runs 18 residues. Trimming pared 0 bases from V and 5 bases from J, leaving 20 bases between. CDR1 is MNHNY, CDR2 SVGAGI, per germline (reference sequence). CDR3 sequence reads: CASSYSRFWGESHNEQFF. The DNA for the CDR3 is TGTGCCAGCAGTTACTCGAGGTTTTGGGGTGAATCGCACAATGAGCAGTTCTTC.

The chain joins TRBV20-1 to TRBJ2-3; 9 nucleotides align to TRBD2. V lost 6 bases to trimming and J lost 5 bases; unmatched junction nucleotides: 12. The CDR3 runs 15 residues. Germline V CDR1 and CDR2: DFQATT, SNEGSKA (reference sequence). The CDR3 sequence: CSARSLVAGEDTQYF. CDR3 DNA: TGCAGTGCCCGGAGTTTGGTAGCGGGGGAAGATACGCAGTATTTT.

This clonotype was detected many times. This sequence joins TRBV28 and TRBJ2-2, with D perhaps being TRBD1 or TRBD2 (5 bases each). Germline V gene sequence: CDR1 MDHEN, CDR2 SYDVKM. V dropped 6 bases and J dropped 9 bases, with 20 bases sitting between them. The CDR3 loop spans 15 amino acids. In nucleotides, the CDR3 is TGTGCCAGCAGGGATACCGGGACGAAAAACCGGGAGCTGTTTTTT. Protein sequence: CASRDTGTKNRELFF.

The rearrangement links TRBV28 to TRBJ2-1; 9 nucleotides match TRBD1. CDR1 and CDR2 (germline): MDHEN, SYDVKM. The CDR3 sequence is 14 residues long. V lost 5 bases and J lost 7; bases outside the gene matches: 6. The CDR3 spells CASSPWDRVNEQFF. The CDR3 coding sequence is TGTGCCAGCAGTCCCTGGGACAGGGTGAATGAGCAGTTCTTC.

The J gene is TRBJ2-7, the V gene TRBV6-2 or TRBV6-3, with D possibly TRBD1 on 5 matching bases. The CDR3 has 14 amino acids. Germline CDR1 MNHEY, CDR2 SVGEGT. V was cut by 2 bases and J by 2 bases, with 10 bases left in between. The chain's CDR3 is CASSYPGNPYEQYV. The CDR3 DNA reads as TGTGCCAGCAGTTACCCAGGGAACCCCTACGAGCAGTACGTC.

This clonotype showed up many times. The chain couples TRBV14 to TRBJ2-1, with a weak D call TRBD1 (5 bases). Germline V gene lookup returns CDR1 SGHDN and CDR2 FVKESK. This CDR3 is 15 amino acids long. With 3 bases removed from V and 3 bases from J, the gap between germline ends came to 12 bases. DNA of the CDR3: TGTGCCAGCAGCCATCAACAGGTACTCTACAATGAGCAGTTCTTC. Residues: CASSHQQVLYNEQFF.

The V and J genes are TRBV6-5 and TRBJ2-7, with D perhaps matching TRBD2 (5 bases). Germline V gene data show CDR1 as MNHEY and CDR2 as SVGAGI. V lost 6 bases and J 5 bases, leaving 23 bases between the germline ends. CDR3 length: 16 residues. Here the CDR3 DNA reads TGTGCCAGCAGACCCGGGATCATCCTCTCAAGCGACGAGCAGTACTTC. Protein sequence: CASRPGIILSSDEQYF.

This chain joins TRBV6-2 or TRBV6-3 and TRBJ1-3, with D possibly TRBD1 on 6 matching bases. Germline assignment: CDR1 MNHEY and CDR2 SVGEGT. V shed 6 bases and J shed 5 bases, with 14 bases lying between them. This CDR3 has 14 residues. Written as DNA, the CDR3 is TGTGCCAGCAGCTCCGGGACACAAAGAAACACCATATATTTT. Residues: CASSSGTQRNTIYF.

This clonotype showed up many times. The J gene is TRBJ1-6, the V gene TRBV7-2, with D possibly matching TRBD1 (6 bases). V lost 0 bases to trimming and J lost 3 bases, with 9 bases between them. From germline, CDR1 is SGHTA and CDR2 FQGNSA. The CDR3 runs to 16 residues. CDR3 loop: CASSLADRLYNSPLHF. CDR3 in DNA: TGTGCCAGCAGCTTAGCAGACAGGCTCTATAATTCACCCCTCCACTTT.

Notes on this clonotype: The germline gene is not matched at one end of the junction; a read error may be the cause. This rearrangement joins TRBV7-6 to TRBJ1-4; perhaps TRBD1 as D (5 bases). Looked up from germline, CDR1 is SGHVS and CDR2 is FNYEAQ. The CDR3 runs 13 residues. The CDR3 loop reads CVSSPDSREKLFF. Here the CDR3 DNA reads TGTGTCAGCAGCCCCGACAGTCGGGAAAAACTGTTTTTT.

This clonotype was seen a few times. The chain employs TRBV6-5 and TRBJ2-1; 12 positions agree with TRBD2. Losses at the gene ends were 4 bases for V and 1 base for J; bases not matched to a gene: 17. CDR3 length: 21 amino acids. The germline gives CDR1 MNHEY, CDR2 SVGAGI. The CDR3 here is CASSLRGPSGGDSGSYNEQFF. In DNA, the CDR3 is TGTGCCAGCAGTTTACGGGGGCCTAGCGGGGGGGATAGCGGGTCCTACAATGAGCAGTTCTTC.

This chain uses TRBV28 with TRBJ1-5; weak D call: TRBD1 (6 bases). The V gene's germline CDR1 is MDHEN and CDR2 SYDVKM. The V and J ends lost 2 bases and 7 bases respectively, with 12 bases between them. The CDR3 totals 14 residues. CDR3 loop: CASSLRGAEQPQHF. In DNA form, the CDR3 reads TGTGCCAGCAGTTTACGGGGGGCGGAACAGCCCCAGCATTTT.

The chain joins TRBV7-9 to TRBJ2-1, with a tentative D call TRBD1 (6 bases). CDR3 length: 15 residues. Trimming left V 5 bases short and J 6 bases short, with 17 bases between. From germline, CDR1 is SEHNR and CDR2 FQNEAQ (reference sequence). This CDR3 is CASSTPGGGSNEQFF. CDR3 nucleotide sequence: TGTGCCAGCAGCACGCCTGGGGGCGGAAGCAATGAGCAGTTCTTC.

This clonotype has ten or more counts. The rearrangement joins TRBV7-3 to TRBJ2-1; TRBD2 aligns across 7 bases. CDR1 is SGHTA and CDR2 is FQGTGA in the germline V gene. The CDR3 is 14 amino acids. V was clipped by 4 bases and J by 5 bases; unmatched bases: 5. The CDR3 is CASSSPGTNNEQFF. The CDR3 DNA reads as TGTGCCAGCAGCTCCCCCGGGACTAACAATGAGCAGTTCTTC.

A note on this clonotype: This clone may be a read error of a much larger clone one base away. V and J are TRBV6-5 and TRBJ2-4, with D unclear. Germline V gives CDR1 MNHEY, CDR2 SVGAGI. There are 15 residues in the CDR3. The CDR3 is CVSSSPIKAKNIQYF. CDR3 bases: TGTGTCAGCAGCAGTCCAATCAAAGCCAAAAACATTCAGTACTTC.

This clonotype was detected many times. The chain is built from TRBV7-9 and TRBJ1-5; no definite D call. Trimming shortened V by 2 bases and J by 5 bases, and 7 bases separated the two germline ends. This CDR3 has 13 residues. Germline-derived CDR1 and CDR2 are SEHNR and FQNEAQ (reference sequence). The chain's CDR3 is CASSLPGYQPQHF. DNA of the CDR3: TGTGCCAGCAGCTTACCAGGTTATCAGCCCCAGCATTTT. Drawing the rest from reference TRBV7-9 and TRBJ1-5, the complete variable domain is DTGVSQNPRHKITKRGQNVTFRCDPISEHNRLYWYRQTLGQGPEFLTYFQNEAQLEKSRLLSDRFSAERPKGSFSTLEIQRTEQGDSAMYLCASSLPGYQPQHFGDGTRLSIL.

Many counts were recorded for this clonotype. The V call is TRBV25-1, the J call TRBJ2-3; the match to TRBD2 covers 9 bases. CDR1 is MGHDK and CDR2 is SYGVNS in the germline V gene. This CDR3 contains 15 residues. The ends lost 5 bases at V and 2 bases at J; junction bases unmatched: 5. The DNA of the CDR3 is TGTGCCAGCAGTCTCAGCGGGGGGCCCACAGATACGCAGTATTTT. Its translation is CASSLSGGPTDTQYF.

For the CDR3, the DNA is TGTGCCAGCAGTTTTAGATGGGACAGGGAAACAGATACGCAGTATTTT. Translated: CASSFRWDRETDTQYF. The chain is built from TRBV28 and TRBJ2-3; 9 nucleotides match TRBD1. Germline CDR1 reads MDHEN; CDR2 reads SYDVKM. CDR3 length equals 16 residues. V lost 3 bases, J lost 3 bases, and 7 bases stayed unmatched. Filled out from reference TRBV28 and TRBJ2-3, the complete variable domain reads DVKVTQSSRYLVKRTGEKVFLECVQDMDHENMFWYRQDPGLGLRLIYFSYDVKMKEKGDIPEGYSVSREKKERFSLILESASTNQTSMYLCASSFRWDRETDTQYFGPGTRLTVL.